This T cell receptor (beta chain) was recovered during a study of cytomegalovirus exposure and HLA in healthy donors (dated by TCRdb to about 2017). Describing the broader study: According to an earlier analysis of several hundred of the donors, about 179 million T cells yielded over 100 million unique TCR beta sequences and about 280 Gb of sequence data. An early release covering roughly 600 HLA-typed donors comprised about 300 gigabases of sequencing data and roughly 86 million unique TCR sequences. Of the 398 genotyped donors, 75% to 85% were placed in the genetic ancestry cluster associated with self-reported Caucasian donors. The study aimed to test whether cataloging public T cell receptors could reveal signatures of past pathogen exposure. The study profiled the T cell repertoires of around 700 subjects by immunosequencing and related them to cytomegalovirus serostatus. A separate validation cohort of 100 to 150 different subjects was used in addition to the approximately 670-subject first cohort. High-throughput TCR immunosequencing, statistical association of individual TCRs with disease status, and machine learning were combined to predict cytomegalovirus infection status. A later analysis re-examined previously published TCR beta repertoires from 600 to 700 donors and added high-resolution HLA genotyping to investigate patterns of TCR occurrence. In the later analysis, no new phenotypic data were used to find candidate immune exposures; instead, reliance was placed on TCR beta sequences and their occurrence across donors. An earlier analysis of 587 of the donors applied high-throughput TCR beta sequencing to assess whether each TCR beta V gene segment acted as functional or pseudogenic. Alongside the repertoire data, information on donor age, sex, ethnicity and CMV serostatus was compiled. Genome-wide SNP genotypes for about 55% of the 666 donors were used in a later genetic analysis, which treated that subset as a discovery cohort. Every repertoire in the discovery cohort had been generated on one and the same sequencing platform. Class I and class II HLA loci were covered by the typing at four-digit resolution. Typing coverage differed by locus: A, B, C, DRB1 and DQB1 were typed in about 629-640 donors, DQA1 in approximately 520, DPA1 in some 570, and DPB1 in roughly 450. Four or five DR-DQ haplotypes were handled as single units for association and clustering because linkage in the cohort was strong. Across some 400 genotyped donors of the cohort, an average of about 240,000 unique TCR beta nucleotide sequences per donor were sequenced, and roughly 20% of those sequences were non-productive.

From a lookup of the germline V gene, CDR1 and CDR2 are MNHNS and SASEGT. V sheds 0 bases and J sheds 0 bases, leaving 5 bases between their ends. The CDR3 contains 15 residues, cysteine and phenylalanine counted. The kept DNA is CDR3 alone, 45 bases in frame from the first base. Preparation of the library involved the immunoSEQ multiplex PCR assay. For the multiplex PCR, a mixture combining 60 forward primers for TCR Vbeta segments and 13 reverse primers for TCR Jbeta segments was used. The CDR3 region of rearranged TCR beta genes was amplified from genomic DNA by a multiplex PCR assay. Amplified TCR beta libraries were sequenced as 87-base-pair reads on the Illumina HiSeq System. The paper's processing steps were these. A later analysis counted approximately 84 million unique TCR beta chains across the 600 to 850 repertoires, and 10 million to 11 million of these chains were shared by at least two donors. A nearest-neighbor algorithm error-corrected the raw reads and collapsed the reads into unique sequences, merging closely related sequences to remove PCR and sequencing errors. Alignment of CDR3 sequences to IMGT reference sequences was used to assign V, D and J gene segments. For a sequence to be retained, at least a six-nucleotide match to both a V gene segment and a J gene segment was required. Rearrangements were called productive when the CDR3 lacked stop codons and stayed in frame with V and J; all others were non-productive. CDR3 was defined by IMGT convention, running from the second conserved V-encoded cysteine to the conserved J-encoded phenylalanine. Sequences without an unambiguous match to a single V gene segment were excluded from the earlier analysis of a few hundred of the donors. In an earlier analysis of approximately 590 of the donors, V segments were called functional above 56.7% productive rearrangements and were called segregating when the between-donor standard deviation exceeded 5%. A statistical classification framework was built to diagnose cytomegalovirus status from the catalog of TCR beta chain sequences. In a later analysis, TCR nucleotide sequences were compared against IMGT/GENE-DB human TR gene sequences so that V and J genes could be assigned. Using the TCRdist pipeline, a later analysis assigned CDR3 sequences along with most-parsimonious VDJ recombination scenarios. In a later analysis, each TCR beta chain was defined by its CDR3 amino acid sequence together with its V-gene family, and reads lacking a unique V-gene family were excluded. To address suspected cross-contamination and a sequencing artifact, a later analysis removed 550 to 750 highly shared, low-generation-probability nucleotide sequences. For each public chain, a later analysis derived a clonal expansion index from normalized ranks of inferred template counts within each repertoire. In a later analysis, generation probabilities were computed with a VDJ recombination model fitted to out-of-frame rearrangements, and the resulting probabilities were checked against IGoR. In a later analysis, hypergeometric tests were used to score TCR-TCR, TCR-HLA and TCR-CMV co-occurrence, with a repertoire-size bias correction applied to TCR pairs. To estimate false discovery rates, a later analysis permuted the HLA or CMV assignments 20 times. In a later analysis, co-occurring TCRs were grouped with DBSCAN, and TCRdist sequence similarity was added when clustering was performed within HLA-allele-positive subsets. Repertoires with fewer than 30,000 or more than 120,000 public chains were left out of co-occurrence clustering, as were five repertoires with anomalous nucleotide sharing. Imported from immuneACCESS, the table was reduced by TCRdb to in-frame sequences with V and J called. These copies leave out some clones; in studies compared against another copy, an unresolved V gene accounts for under half, and the cause of the remainder is not known. V, J and clone size were drawn from that table, and D and trimming were deduced from the DNA. This sample is represented by some 170,000 clones; more than 80% of them were singletons. The ten largest clonotypes hold roughly 5.2% of the sample.

In total, over 600 healthy bone marrow donors made up the cohort. All cohort members were sampled while nominally healthy, although unrecorded immune exposures were likely present. The donor tested CMV seropositive and was one of the 289 seropositive cohort members. Every donor gave a peripheral blood sample, and the peripheral blood mononuclear cells from that sample were used for TCR beta sequencing. The Qiagen DNeasy Blood Extraction Kit was used to extract genomic DNA from the blood cell samples. As to this clone: Its antigen remains unidentified. Qualities for individual bases were not recorded, and no much larger clone is one base off.

What the research found in general, with its limitations: Compared with the approximately 600-donor mean, donors in an Asian-associated ancestry cluster had fewer N-insertions in productive TCRs, according to a later genetic analysis. Because HLA typing was missing for some donors at each locus, association tests included only the typed subset. A cluster of highly shared sequence variants was judged likely to be a technical artifact of the sequencing pipeline. The cohort was sequenced for TCR beta chains only, and without alpha or paired-chain data the features that could be detected were limited. A few of the identified cytomegalovirus-associated TCR beta chains were confirmed in vitro to be specific for cytomegalovirus antigens. Compared with equally common non-associated chains, HLA-associated TCR beta chains in a later analysis were more clonally expanded and had lower generation probabilities. Most TCR sequences were seen in very few donors, while some public TCRs were found in many individuals. CMV serostatus was the only immune exposure information available for the cohort. Roughly 15 rarely observed V segments, including chromosome 9 orphons, were excluded from the earlier analysis of several hundred of the donors because counts were too low. In an earlier analysis of some 540 of the donors, most TCR beta V segments appeared in productive rearrangements about 87% or about 30% of the time, broadly matching IMGT annotations. The authors suggested that the approach could potentially be extended to other disease states and immunological phenotypes. Specific HLA alleles were associated with roughly 16,000 TCR beta sequences at a false discovery rate of 0.05 in a later analysis. Some IMGT-functional V segments, including TRBV6-2 and TRBV6-3, could not be told apart with the 87-base-pair reads, so those segments were excluded. A later analysis found that most CMV-associated TCR beta chains appeared HLA-restricted, with HLA associations seemingly driven largely by CMV exposure. The classifier was reported to diagnose cytomegalovirus status with high specificity and sensitivity in both the original and validation cohorts. A further reported finding was that TCR beta sequences accurately predicted the HLA-A and HLA-B alleles for most subjects in the first cohort. Several of the top co-occurrence clusters appeared to be linked to parvovirus B19, influenza, CMV and Epstein-Barr virus, according to a later analysis. Assigning TCR associations to individual alleles was difficult when HLA alleles, especially DR and DQ, strongly co-occurred. In a later genetic analysis, a missense DCLRE1C variant was associated with V-gene and J-gene trimming of TCR beta chains, and the association was replicated in an independent cohort. Linkage disequilibrium might explain the correlated functional status among segregating V segments, but an unknown experimental factor could not be ruled out. The study gave a list of some 150 TCR beta chains associated with cytomegalovirus. According to a later analysis, TCR association rates differed among HLA loci, with DRB1 alleles showing the most associated TCRs and HLA-C alleles showing the fewest. Presence/absence analyses assumed roughly uniform sequencing depth across donors, an assumption that may not hold.

This sequence uses TRBV6-1 and TRBJ1-4, and possibly TRBD1, on 5 matching bases. The sample consisted of PBMCs. The sequence derives from a woman between 18 and 30 years old in good health and CMV-seropositive. The nucleotides read TGTGCCAGCAGTGAAGCCAGGGCAACTAATGAAAAACTGTTTTTT. The translation is CASSEARATNEKLFF.